The 26 T cell receptor beta chains in this list originate from one sample, sequenced in a study of prognosis after radiotherapy for stage I lung cancer. CDR3 of TCR beta was amplified from genomic DNA via a two-round multiplex PCR. The use of primers specific to each TRBV and TRBJ gene characterized first-round PCR. TCRdb processed the multiplex PCR reads anew with MiXCR; each CDR3 protein has one entry. The sample carries roughly 13,000 distinct CDR3 sequences, approximately 31% recorded once. Sample: PBMCs, taken before or after stereotactic body radiation therapy (not recorded which). The receptors derive from a donor over 45 with non-small cell lung cancer.

The chain's CDR3 is CASSLFGAYNTEAFF. In DNA form, the CDR3 reads TGTGCCAGCAGCTTATTCGGGGCGTATAACACTGAAGCTTTCTTT. This chain joins TRBV11-2 and TRBJ1-1; D is perhaps TRBD1 (5 bases). Germline CDR1 SGHAT, CDR2 FQNNGV. The V and J ends lost 2 bases and 2 bases respectively, with 12 bases between them. This CDR3 is built from 15 residues.

This clonotype is medium-sized. V is TRBV2 and J is TRBJ1-3; 7 positions agree with TRBD1. With V trimmed by 6 bases and J by 0 bases, 5 bases remained unmatched. The CDR3 has 15 amino acids. Germline V CDR1 and CDR2: SNHLY, FYNNEI. CDR3 sequence (DNA): TGTGCCAGCAGCACAGGGGTCCACTCTGGAAACACCATATATTTT. It encodes CASSTGVHSGNTIYF.

The chain uses TRBV19 and TRBJ2-7, with 8 bases matching TRBD1. The J segment lost 3 bases and the V segment lost 2 bases, leaving 6 bases of the junction unmatched. CDR1 is LNHDA and CDR2 is SQIVND in the germline V gene (reference sequence). The CDR3 extends over 15 amino acids. The CDR3 loop is CASSIKATGDYEQYF. The CDR3 nucleotides are TGTGCCAGTAGTATAAAGGCGACAGGGGACTACGAGCAGTACTTC. Drawing the rest from reference TRBV19 and TRBJ2-7, the complete variable domain is DGGITQSPKYLFRKEGQNVTLSCEQNLNHDAMYWYRQDPGQGLRLIYYSQIVNDFQKGDIAEGYSVSREKKESFPLTVTSAQKNPTAFYLCASSIKATGDYEQYFGPGTRLTVT.

This clonotype was seen repeatedly, ten times or more. The chain employs TRBV5-1 and TRBJ1-1; 10 bases match TRBD1. CDR3 size: 18 residues. V was clipped by 4 bases and J by 1 base; unmatched bases: 13. CDR1 is SGHRS and CDR2 is YFSETQ in the germline V gene. CDR3 residues: CASSPGLGQGSGNTEAFF. The CDR3 DNA reads TGCGCCAGCAGCCCGGGGCTGGGACAGGGGTCGGGGAACACTGAAGCTTTCTTT.

This chain connects TRBV18 to TRBJ2-3; 9 bases align to TRBD2. Trimming removed 8 bases from V and 12 bases from J; junction bases left unmatched: 18. Germline assignment: CDR1 KGHSH and CDR2 LQKENI. The CDR3 contains 15 residues. CDR3 in amino acids: CASTRTSVRIRTQYF. CDR3 sequence (DNA): TGTGCCAGCACCCGGACTAGCGTGAGAATACGGACACAGTATTTT.

This clonotype has at least ten counts. This chain links TRBV20-1 with TRBJ1-3; D is possibly TRBD1 (5 bases). V lost 4 bases, J lost 0 bases, and 10 bases lay in between. The CDR3 consists of 14 residues. The germline CDR1 and CDR2 sequences are DFQATT and SNEGSKA (reference sequence). The CDR3 DNA reads as TGCAGTGCTACGCGGGGGAGCTCTGGAAACACCATATATTTT. It yields the protein CSATRGSSGNTIYF.

This clonotype has at least ten counts. The DNA for the CDR3 is TGTGCCACCAGCAGAGGGGTTGGAGGCGATTCACCCCTCCACTTT. Translated, it gives CATSRGVGGDSPLHF. The chain has TRBV15 and TRBJ1-6; D is undetermined. The length of the CDR3 is 15 residues. Trimming took off 1 base at V and 8 bases at J, with 12 bases between the two ends. From germline, CDR1 is LNHNV and CDR2 YYDKDF (reference sequence).

This clonotype has ten or more counts. V gene TRBV5-1 combines with J gene TRBJ2-7; TRBD2 matches 9 bases. CDR3 size: 15 residues. The germline V gene encodes CDR1 SGHRS and CDR2 YFSETQ. V was pared by 0 bases and J by 2 bases, with 3 bases of the junction left unmatched. CDR3 coding DNA: TGCGCCAGCAGCTTGGAGGCTAGCGGGACCTACGAGCAGTACTTC. Translated, it gives CASSLEASGTYEQYF.

In regard to this clonotype: One end of the junction fails to match germline, which may point to a read error. The V gene is TRBV19, the J gene TRBJ2-6; TRBD1 is a possible D gene (5 bases). This CDR3 comprises 17 residues. The V gene's germline CDR1 is LNHDA and CDR2 SQIVND (reference sequence). CDR3 protein: CASTRAFQISGANVPTF. For the CDR3, the DNA is TGTGCCAGTACCCGTGCCTTTCAAATCTCTGGGGCCAACGTCCCGACTTTC.

This clonotype was seen many times. The chain couples TRBV6-1 to TRBJ1-2, with D unclear. V dropped 6 bases and J dropped 1 base, with 6 bases sitting between them. Per the germline V gene, CDR1 is MNHNS and CDR2 is SASEGT. The CDR3 loop spans 12 amino acids. CDR3 DNA sequence: TGTGCCAGCAGCGGATTTAACTATGGCTACACCTTC. Its translation: CASSGFNYGYTF.

The chain couples TRBV4-2 to TRBJ2-3, with D perhaps matching TRBD1 (6 bases). The CDR3 contains 17 residues. V shed 4 bases and J shed 4 bases, with 21 bases lying between them. Germline V gene data show CDR1 as LGHNA and CDR2 as YNFKEQ. CDR3 sequence reads: CASSLRGPPPAADTQYF. The DNA for the CDR3 is TGTGCCAGCAGCCTCAGGGGACCCCCTCCGGCAGCAGATACGCAGTATTTT.

This clonotype occurred many times. The chain uses TRBV27 and TRBJ1-2, with 10 bases that match TRBD1. V lost 6 bases and J lost 6; bases outside the gene matches: 13. The CDR3 is made up of 16 amino acids. Germline V CDR1 and CDR2: MNHEY, SMNVEV (reference sequence). For the CDR3, the DNA is TGTGCCAGCAGCCCACTTCGGACAGGGGGGGAAGATGGCTACACCTTC. It codes for CASSPLRTGGEDGYTF.

Details on this clonotype: It may be a read error: a sequence one base away is much more abundant. The rearrangement links TRBV29-1 to TRBJ2-3; tentatively, D is TRBD1 (6 bases). The V end was cut by 7 bases, the J end by 2 bases, with 19 bases between. This CDR3 spans 15 amino acids. From germline, CDR1 is SQVTM and CDR2 ANQGSEA. CDR3 in DNA: TGCAGCGGCAAACCCTGGGACAAATCCACAGATACGCAGTATTTT. Translating gives CSGKPWDKSTDTQYF.

This clonotype was picked up many times. The chain joins TRBV19 to TRBJ1-2; 9 nucleotides agree with TRBD1. The CDR3 covers 16 residues. V was pared by 3 bases and J by 4 bases, with 9 bases of the junction left unmatched. Germline V gives CDR1 LNHDA, CDR2 SQIVND (reference sequence). The CDR3 bases are TGTGCCAGTAGTATTGTAAAGGGACAGGGCAGCTATGGCTACACCTTC. This encodes CASSIVKGQGSYGYTF.

This clonotype appeared many times. This chain links TRBV5-1 with TRBJ2-5; possible D gene TRBD2, 6 bases. This CDR3 spans 14 amino acids. Germline V CDR1 and CDR2: SGHRS, YFSETQ. V shed 7 bases and J shed 5 bases, with 18 bases lying between them. The CDR3, as DNA: TGCGCCAGCTGTAGCGTCCCGGGGGTCGAGACCCAGTACTTC. It codes for CASCSVPGVETQYF.

This clonotype appeared many times. A read error may explain this, as a much larger clone is one base away. The chain joins TRBV20-1 to TRBJ2-2; no firm D call. CDR1 and CDR2 (germline): DFQATT, SNEGSKA (reference sequence). This CDR3 spans 15 amino acids. Written as DNA, the CDR3 is TGCGGTGCTAGAGATGGACGGGTTGGGACCGGGGAGCTGTTTTTT. This gives the protein CGARDGRVGTGELFF.

Remarks on this clonotype: A read error is the likely source, as a far larger clone sits one nucleotide away. The CDR3 reads CASSYSNRPPLSYEQYF. The CDR3 DNA reads as TGTGCCAGCAGTTACTCGAACCGACCACCCCTATCCTACGAGCAGTACTTC. The V gene is TRBV6-8, the J gene TRBJ2-7; no clear D gene. Germline CDR1 and CDR2: MNHGY and SAAAGT. The ends were cut back, 0 bases at V and 1 base at J, with 16 bases in the middle. The CDR3 is made up of 17 amino acids.

This clonotype was counted many times. The genes are TRBV20-1 and TRBJ1-5, with D unresolved. This CDR3 has 14 residues. Germline loops: CDR1 DFQATT, CDR2 SNEGSKA (reference sequence). V was trimmed by 1 base and J by 0 bases, leaving 7 bases between them. Here the CDR3 DNA reads TGCAGTGCTAGAGTCGGGGATAGCAATCAGCCCCAGCATTTT. It codes for CSARVGDSNQPQHF.

This clonotype was seen at least ten times. The chain has TRBV6-1 and TRBJ1-5; TRBD1 is a possible D gene (5 bases). Trimming stripped 5 bases from V and 15 bases from J, with 20 bases between. CDR3 size: 13 residues. Germline loops: CDR1 MNHNS, CDR2 SASEGT. The CDR3 region is CASSRTISDQGHF. The CDR3 DNA is TGTGCCAGCAGTCGAACAATCAGTGATCAGGGGCATTTT.

About this clonotype: At one end, the junction sequence differs from germline, possibly due to a read error. This sequence joins TRBV7-6 and TRBJ1-1; no firm D call. The germline V gene has CDR1 SGHVS and CDR2 FNYEAQ. This CDR3 spans 13 amino acids. In DNA, the CDR3 is TGTGACAGCAGCTTAGAGGGAAACACTGAAGCTTTCTTT. Amino acids: CDSSLEGNTEAFF.

Many counts were recorded for this clonotype. This chain connects TRBV20-1 to TRBJ2-5; 10 nucleotides line up with TRBD2. The CDR3 contains 14 residues. With 1 base clipped from V and 5 bases from J, the junction kept 4 bases outside the gene matches. Germline CDR1 is DFQATT and CDR2 is SNEGSKA (reference sequence). The CDR3: CSARAPAGGETQYF. The CDR3 nucleotides read TGCAGTGCTAGAGCCCCAGCGGGGGGGGAGACCCAGTACTTC.

The chain combines TRBV12-3 or TRBV12-4 with TRBJ2-1; D is possibly TRBD2 (5 bases). There are 14 residues in the CDR3. V was trimmed by 10 bases and J by 3 bases, leaving 16 bases between them. The CDR3 loop is CATDTRDYYNEQFF. CDR3 nucleotides: TGTGCCACCGACACTAGGGATTACTACAATGAGCAGTTCTTC.

The CDR3 loop reads CSYLAPSYNEQFF. As DNA, the CDR3 is TGCAGTTATCTTGCGCCTTCCTACAATGAGCAGTTCTTC. The chain couples TRBV20-1 to TRBJ2-1; D uncertain. The germline CDR1 and CDR2 sequences are DFQATT and SNEGSKA (reference sequence). The CDR3 sequence is 13 residues long. Trimming cost V 8 bases and J 1 base, with 12 bases left between them.

A remark on this clonotype: The likely explanation is a read error, given a far larger clone one base away. The chain combines TRBV6-4 with TRBJ2-6; 13 nucleotides line up with TRBD2. Per germline, CDR1 MRHNA and CDR2 SNTAGT. The CDR3 totals 19 residues. CDR3 sequence: CASSYSGLAGASAANVLTF. The CDR3 DNA sequence: TGTGCCAGCAGTTACTCCGGACTAGCGGGAGCATCTGCGGCCAACGTCCTGACTTTC.

This clonotype was picked up many times. The CDR3 loop reads CASSFDRRMNTEAFF. DNA for the CDR3: TGTGCCAGCAGTTTCGACCGGAGGATGAACACTGAAGCTTTCTTT. This sequence joins TRBV12-3 or TRBV12-4 and TRBJ1-1; the D is unclear. This CDR3 comprises 15 residues. Trimming cost V 3 bases and J 0 bases, with 11 bases left between them.

The chain carries TRBV3-1 and TRBJ2-2; unclear D gene. The CDR3 is made up of 15 amino acids. Germline CDR1 is LGHDT and CDR2 is YNNKEL (reference sequence). V shed 3 bases and J shed 2 bases, with 10 bases lying between them. The CDR3 reads CASSHFPINTGELFF. As DNA, the CDR3 is TGTGCCAGCAGCCACTTCCCAATAAACACCGGGGAGCTGTTTTTT.